The clone carrying this T cell receptor (beta chain) was counted a single time. The antigen remains unidentified. This sample is drawn from a study of T cell responses to AZD1222 COVID-19 vaccine. The assay was immunoSEQ multiplex PCR, and TCRdb's table has in-frame clones only and misses some. The sample holds under 200,000 clones; about 92% are singletons and the top ten take 1% to 1.5%. Study-wide points: None of the repertoires were sampled until the peak T cell response had passed.

Pooled in the analysis were second doses at about 4 or about 12 weeks. Trimming took off 6 bases at V and 0 bases at J, with 20 bases between the two ends. Germline V gene sequence: CDR1 KGHSH, CDR2 LQKENI. The CDR3 totals 18 residues. The sample consisted of peripheral blood, taken 28 days after the second AZD1222 dose. The TCR comes from an adult who received the AZD1222 COVID-19 vaccine. J is TRBJ1-4 and V is TRBV18; possibly TRBD1 for D (5 bases). CDR3 sequence: CASSPEVGASTTNEKLFF. The CDR3 DNA reads TGTGCCAGCTCCCCCGAGGTCGGGGCGTCCACAACTAATGAAAAACTGTTTTTT. The complete variable domain, with remaining parts taken from reference TRBV18 and TRBJ1-4, reads NAGVMQNPRHLVRRRGQEARLRCSPMKGHSHVYWYRQLPEEGLKFMVYLQKENIIDESGMPKERFSAEFPKEGPSILRIQQVVRGDSAAYFCASSPEVGASTTNEKLFFGSGTQLSVL.